This T cell receptor (beta chain) was retrieved from a study of CD8+ T cells in alopecia areata. The sequencing template was cDNA reverse transcribed from extracted RNA. Sequencing was performed with immunoSEQ multiplex PCR; in TCRdb, only in-frame clones are kept and a portion is missing. The data show 250,000 or so clones, with none appearing a single time. Study-wide results and caveats: Sequence data from scalp samples additionally include resident alphabeta T cells of normal skin. Lesional tissue from the scalp (especially in alopecia totalis/universalis) showed higher clonality than normal scalp.

Using CD4, CD8alpha, NKG2D, NKG2ACE and other markers, pooled cutaneous lymph node cells were sorted. This clone was detected a few times. The antigen is unknown. All gene names here are mouse names. The CDR3 is cut off 4 residues early in the read; its end comes from the germline J gene. The identical CDR3 is also encoded by other nucleotide sequences in the sample. The junction had 0 bases not matched to a gene; V was cut back by 5 bases and J by 1 base. CDR1 FNHDT and CDR2 SITEND come from the germline V gene (reference sequence). The CDR3 spans 13 residues. Sequencing was carried out using CD4+ T cells sorted from a lymph node. The clonotype was recovered from a C3H/HeJ mouse with alopecia areata. This strain has MHC haplotype H2-k. V is TRBV19 and J is TRBJ2-1; 7 nucleotides match TRBD1. The sequenced part of the CDR3 DNA is TGTGCCAGCAGCAGGGGGAACTATGCT. Protein product: CASSRGNYA. The entire CDR3 protein reads CASSRGNYAEQFF.